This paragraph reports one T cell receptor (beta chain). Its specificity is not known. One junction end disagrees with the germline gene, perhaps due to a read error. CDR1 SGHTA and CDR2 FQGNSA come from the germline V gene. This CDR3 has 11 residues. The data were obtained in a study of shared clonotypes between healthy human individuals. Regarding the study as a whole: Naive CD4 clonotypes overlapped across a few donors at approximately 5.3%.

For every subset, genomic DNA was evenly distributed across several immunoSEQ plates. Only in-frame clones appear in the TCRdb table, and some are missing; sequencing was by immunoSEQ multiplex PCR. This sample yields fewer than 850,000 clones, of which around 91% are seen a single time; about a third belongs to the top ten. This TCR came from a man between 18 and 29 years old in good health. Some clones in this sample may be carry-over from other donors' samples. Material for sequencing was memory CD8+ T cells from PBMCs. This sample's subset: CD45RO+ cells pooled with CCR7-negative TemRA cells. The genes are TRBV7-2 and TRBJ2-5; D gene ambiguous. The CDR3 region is CASSSQGTQYF. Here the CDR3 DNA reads TGTGCCAGCAGCTCTCAAGGGACCCAGTACTTC.